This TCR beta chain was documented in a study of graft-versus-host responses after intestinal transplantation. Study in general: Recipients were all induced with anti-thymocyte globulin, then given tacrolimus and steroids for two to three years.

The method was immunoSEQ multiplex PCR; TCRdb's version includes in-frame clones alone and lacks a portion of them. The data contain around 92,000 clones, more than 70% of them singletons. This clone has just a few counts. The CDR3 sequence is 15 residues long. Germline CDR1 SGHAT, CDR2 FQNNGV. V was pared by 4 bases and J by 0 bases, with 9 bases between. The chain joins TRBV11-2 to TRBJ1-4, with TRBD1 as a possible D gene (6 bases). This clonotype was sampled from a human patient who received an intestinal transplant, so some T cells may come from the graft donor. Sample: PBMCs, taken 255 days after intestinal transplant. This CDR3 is CASSWDIATNEKLFF. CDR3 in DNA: TGTGCCAGCAGCTGGGACATTGCAACTAATGAAAAACTGTTTTTT.